A single sample gave rise to the 2 T cell receptor beta chains below, sequenced in a study of blood T cells in healthy people across ages (dated by TCRdb to between 2014 and 2017). The method behind the library was 5' RACE. This sample was sequenced with an Illumina HiSeq 2500. A second PCR of roughly 7 to 11 cycles was performed with a sample-barcoded 5' primer and a J-beta primer mix. TCRdb itself trimmed the public reads at Q25 with fastp, ran MiXCR and retained productive beta chains. For every CDR3 protein sequence, its rows merge into one entry that carries the most common genes and DNA. The sample profile shows 600,000 to 1,000,000 distinct CDR3 sequences; about 62% of them were found once. About 20% of the sample comes from the top ten. The sample taken for sequencing was blood. These TCRs come from a man aged 25 to 40 in good health.

CDR3 coding DNA: TGTGCCAGCAGTTTACAGCTCTTGAGCTCCTATAATTCACCCCTCCACTTT. Its protein is CASSLQLLSSYNSPLHF. The chain uses TRBV6-5 and TRBJ1-6; D unresolved. V was shortened by 4 bases and J by 0 bases, with 13 bases between the two germline ends. The CDR3 is 17 amino acids. CDR1 is MNHEY and CDR2 is SVGAGI in the germline V gene.

This sequence joins TRBV10-3 and TRBJ2-6; 7 bases agree with TRBD1. Trimming cost V 10 bases and J 0 bases; bases outside gene matches: 12. Germline lookup yields CDR1 ENHRY and CDR2 SYGVKD. The CDR3 is 17 residues long. CDR3 coding DNA: TGTGCCAGCGCGAGGACAGGTGTCTCCTCTGGGGCCAACGTCCTGACTTTC. Translated, it gives CASARTGVSSGANVLTF.